These T cell receptor beta chains were read from a single sample in a study of technical replicates of blood from a handful of donors. Repertoires were generated with immunoSEQ multiplex PCR, while TCRdb's copy carries only in-frame clones and drops some. The sample gives under 65,000 clones, approximately 90% of which show up once; approximately 3.6% is in the top ten. The sequencing input was PBMCs. Receptor source: a human donor in good health. Some clones in this sample may be carry-over from other donors' samples. The CDR3 runs from the conserved cysteine through the conserved F or W. D genes are given only for firm matches. Size is stated for part of the rows, as once, few or many counts, or as a class when the clone is expanded.

D	V	J	size	CDR3	DNA
TRBD2	TRBV5-1	TRBJ2-1	.	CASSLYLVGGAPGGEQFF	TGCGCCAGCAGCTTGTACCTAGTAGGCGGGGCACCGGGGGGGGAGCAGTTCTTC
.	TRBV6-4	TRBJ1-2	.	CASSSGTNYGYTF	TGTGCCAGCAGCTCCGGGACAAACTATGGCTACACCTTC
.	TRBV20-1	TRBJ2-1	.	CSASREAEQFF	TGCAGTGCTAGTCGGGAAGCCGAGCAGTTCTTC
TRBD2	TRBV7-9	TRBJ2-5	.	CASSLLAGGPLETQYF	TGTGCCAGCAGCTTACTAGCGGGAGGGCCCCTGGAGACCCAGTACTTC
.	TRBV6-5	TRBJ2-7	once	CASSYSRFRGYEQYF	TGTGCCAGCAGTTACTCAAGGTTTCGCGGGTACGAGCAGTACTTC
TRBD2	TRBV11-2	TRBJ2-7	.	CASSFGTSGRFPYEQYF	TGTGCCAGCAGCTTCGGGACTAGCGGGAGGTTCCCCTACGAGCAGTACTTC
TRBD1	TRBV2	TRBJ2-5	.	CASSEVRGQETQYF	TGTGCCAGCAGTGAGGTCAGGGGGCAAGAGACCCAGTACTTC
.	TRBV7-9	TRBJ1-2	.	CASSQTNYGYTF	TGTGCCAGCAGTCAGACTAACTATGGCTACACCTTC
.	TRBV29-1	TRBJ1-1	.	CSVLANRANTEAFF	TGCAGCGTGCTCGCTAACAGGGCGAACACTGAAGCTTTCTTT
.	TRBV5-1	TRBJ2-3	medium-sized	CASSPEGSTDTQYF	TGCGCCAGCAGCCCGGAGGGCTCCACAGATACGCAGTATTTT